This T cell receptor (beta chain) derives from a study of T cell therapy after organ transplantation (dated by TCRdb to about 2019). For context, the study as a whole: Therapy products were autologous CMV-specific T cells expanded in vitro for approximately two weeks with a peptide pool of 30 HLA class I and II CMV epitopes. This study was a follow-up analysis of the TRBV repertoire from an open-label phase I trial that tested autologous CMV-specific adoptive T cell therapy in people who had received solid-organ transplants. Of the 10 or so patients, eight were classified as clinical responders and two as nonresponders. Patients were given up to 6 doses of T cells at 2-week intervals and were followed for roughly 30 weeks after finishing therapy. The median number of CMV-specific T cells given to patients was 1.92 x 10^8, delivered over 2 to 6 intravenous infusions. Only about 85% of the 10 patients had long-term post-therapy samples available. Blood samples for the long-term post-therapy time point were collected 20 to 29 weeks after therapy was completed. What the authors observed across the whole study: Assessment of confounders such as concurrent antirejection and antiviral medications was prevented by the small cohort. Both transferred clonotypes and endogenous clonotypes not detected in the therapy products appeared to be included in post-therapy reconstitution. Reduced sample coverage from poor CD8+ T cell yield may be reflected in the few expansions detected in nonresponders. Before therapy, nonresponders had marked clonal expansions, and their repertoires changed minimally after therapy. The fold change in CD8 clonality after therapy was inversely correlated with pretherapy clonality, which suggests that less biased repertoires were more open to remodeling.

Using the immunoSEQ two-step, bias-controlled multiplex PCR assay, TRB CDR3 regions were amplified from genomic DNA. CDR3 libraries were sequenced on an Illumina NextSeq 500. Regarding the original processing steps: Initial alignment and bioinformatics, including bias normalization against synthetic CDR3 analogs, were performed with the immunoSEQ Analyzer platform. Annotation of V, D and J genes followed the definitions in the IMGT database. Additional TRBV analyses were carried out with default settings in VDJtools version 1.1.10 and the R package tcR version 2.2.1.11. GLIPH analysis was performed with version 1.0 using default settings. For CDR3 sequences with at least 5 reads, significant changes in clonotype frequency were assessed with a 2-sided binomial test and Benjamini-Hochberg correction (alpha = 0.01). The source is immuneACCESS, and TCRdb retained only in-frame sequences with V and J called. Part of the clones is not carried over; for the studies checked, unresolved V genes explain less than half of this, and the remainder is unexplained. V and J calls and clone size are as listed in that table; D and trimming were resolved from the DNA. The sample table shows about 20,000 clones, and roughly 89% are seen once. Of the sample, around 36% is held by the ten largest clones.

Details on this clone: The target of this receptor is not known. No much larger clonotype is one base removed from it; base qualities were not supplied.

The intended sense of this specimen's time point label: 20-29 weeks after completion of therapy. The patients had received solid-organ transplants and had cytomegalovirus that was drug-resistant/recurrent. Some ten trial participants were chosen for repertoire analysis on the basis of the availability of post-therapy peripheral blood mononuclear cells. Viable CD3+CD8+CD4- lymphocytes were sorted from PBMCs on a BD FACSAria III. Genomic DNA was extracted from sorted cells with the Qiagen DNeasy Kit. Counted from cysteine to phenylalanine, this CDR3 has 13 amino acids. Only the CDR3 part of the read is kept: 39 bases, read in frame from the first base. The germline V gene supplies CDR1 MNHEY and CDR2 SVGAGI. The germline V and J ends show losses of 8 bases and 8 bases respectively, and no gene match explains 9 bases of the junction.

Rearrangement joined TRBV6-5 to TRBJ1-3, and 7 junctional nucleotides match TRBD1. The receptor was derived from a human patient who had received a solid organ transplant and had CMV disease. Where a transplant has occurred, the graft donor may have supplied some of the T cells. Here the sequenced sample was CD8+ T cells from blood, taken after autologous CMV-specific T cell therapy. The CDR3 sequence is CASRDSGSDTIYF. The sequence in DNA is TGTGCCAGCCGGGACAGCGGGTCTGACACCATATATTTT.